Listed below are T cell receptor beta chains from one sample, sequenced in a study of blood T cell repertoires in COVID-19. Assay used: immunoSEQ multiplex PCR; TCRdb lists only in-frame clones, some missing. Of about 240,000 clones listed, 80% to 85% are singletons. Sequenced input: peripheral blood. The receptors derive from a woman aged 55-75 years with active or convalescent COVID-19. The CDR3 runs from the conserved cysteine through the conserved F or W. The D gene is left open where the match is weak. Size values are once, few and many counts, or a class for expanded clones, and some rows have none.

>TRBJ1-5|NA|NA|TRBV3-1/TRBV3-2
TGTGCCAGCAGCCATAGGCAGGGTCAGCCCCAGCATTTT
CASSHRQGQPQHF
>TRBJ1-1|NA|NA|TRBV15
TGTGCCACCCGGCATACAGGGCGCGGCACTGAAGCTTTCTTT
CATRHTGRGTEAFF
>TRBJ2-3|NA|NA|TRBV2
TGTGCCAGCAGTGGGGTGGGCAACACAGATACGCAGTATTTT
CASSGVGNTDTQYF
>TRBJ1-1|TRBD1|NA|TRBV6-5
TGTGCCAGCAGTTCAATACAGGGGGACACGGCTGAAGCTTTCTTT
CASSSIQGDTAEAFF
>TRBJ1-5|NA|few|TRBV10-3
TGTGCCATCAGTGAGTCGGAGGTAAGAAATCAGCCCCAGCATTTT
CAISESEVRNQPQHF
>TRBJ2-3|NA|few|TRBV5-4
TGTGCCAGCAGCCCAGGAAGCACAGATACGCAGTATTTT
CASSPGSTDTQYF
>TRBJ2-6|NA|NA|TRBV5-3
TGTGCCAGAAGACCGGCCGGTGGCCGGGGTGCGGGGGCCAACGTCCTGACTTTC
CARRPAGGRGAGANVLTF
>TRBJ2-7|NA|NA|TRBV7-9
TGTGCCAGCAGCTTAGTCAACAGTTTCTACGAGCAGTACTTC
CASSLVNSFYEQYF
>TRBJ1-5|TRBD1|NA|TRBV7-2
TGTGCCAGCAGCCGGGGACAGGGCGTTAATCAGCCCCAGCATTTT
CASSRGQGVNQPQHF
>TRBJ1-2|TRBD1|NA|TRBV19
TGTGCCAGTAGCGCCGGGACAGGGATCTATGGCTACACCTTC
CASSAGTGIYGYTF
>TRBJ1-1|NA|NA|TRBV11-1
TGTGCCAGCAGCTTAGACGGGTGGAGCACTGAAGCTTTCTTT
CASSLDGWSTEAFF
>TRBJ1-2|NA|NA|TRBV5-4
TGTGCCAGCAGCTTCAGGGGTGGAGGAGATGGCTACACCTTC
CASSFRGGGDGYTF
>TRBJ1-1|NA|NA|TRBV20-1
TGCAGTGCTACGGGCCAGCGGGAAGCTTTCTTT
CSATGQREAFF
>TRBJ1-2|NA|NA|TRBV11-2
TGTGCCAGCAGTTACAGGGATGGTACAAACTATGGCTACACCTTC
CASSYRDGTNYGYTF
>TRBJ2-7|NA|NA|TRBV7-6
TGTGCCAGCAGCACCGAAGGGGGTAGCTCCTACGAGCAGTACTTC
CASSTEGGSSYEQYF
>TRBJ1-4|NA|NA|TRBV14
TGTGCCAGCAGCCGACAGCCGGGTGAAAAACTGTTTTTT
CASSRQPGEKLFF
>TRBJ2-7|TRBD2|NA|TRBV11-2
TGTGCCAGCAGCCCTTTCCTTAGCGGGAATAGCTACGAGCAGTACTTC
CASSPFLSGNSYEQYF
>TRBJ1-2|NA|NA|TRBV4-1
TGCGCCAGCAGCCAAGCCGGACAGCCAAGGAAGGCTGATCTATACACCTTC
CASSQAGQPRKADLYTF
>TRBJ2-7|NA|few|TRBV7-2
TGTGCCAGCAGCTTACAGGTACAGGGAGTTTTCTACGAGCAGTACTTC
CASSLQVQGVFYEQYF
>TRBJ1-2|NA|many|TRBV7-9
TGTGCCAGCAGCTTAGGCGGGAACTATGGCTACACCTTC
CASSLGGNYGYTF
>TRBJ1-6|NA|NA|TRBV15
TGTGCCACCAGCAGCGCCCGCGGTTCCAATTCACCCCTCCACTTT
CATSSARGSNSPLHF
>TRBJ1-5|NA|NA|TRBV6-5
TGTGCCAGCAGGGGGGGGGAGGGACAGCCCCAGCATTTT
CASRGGEGQPQHF
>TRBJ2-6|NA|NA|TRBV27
TGTGCCAGCAGTTTCCAGTTCTCTGGGGCCAACGTCCTGACTTTC
CASSFQFSGANVLTF
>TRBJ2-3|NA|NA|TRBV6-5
TGTGCCTCCTGCCCGGGGGGCAGCACAGATACGCAGTATTTT
CASCPGGSTDTQYF
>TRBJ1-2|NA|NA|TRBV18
TGTGCCAGCTCACCATTGGAGCGGTGGCCCGATGGCTACACCTTC
CASSPLERWPDGYTF
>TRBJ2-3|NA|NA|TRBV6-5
TGTGCCAGCAGACGAGACCAGGTGGGCACAGATACGCAGTATTTT
CASRRDQVGTDTQYF
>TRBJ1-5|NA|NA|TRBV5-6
TGTGCCAGCAGCTTGTGGGCAGGCGCTTATAGCAATCAGCCCCAGCATTTT
CASSLWAGAYSNQPQHF
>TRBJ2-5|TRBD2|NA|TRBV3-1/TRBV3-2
TGTGCCAGCAGCCAAACCCGATCCGGAGCGGGGGGGCCCTCGGAGACCCAGTACTTC
CASSQTRSGAGGPSETQYF
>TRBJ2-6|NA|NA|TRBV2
TGTGCCAGGACGCTACAGGGTTCCAACGTCCTGACTTTC
CARTLQGSNVLTF
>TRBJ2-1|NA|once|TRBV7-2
TGTGCCAGCAGCTTAGTACAGGGCGGCGAGCAGTTCTTC
CASSLVQGGEQFF
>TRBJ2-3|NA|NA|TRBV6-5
TGTGCCAGCAGTTCGGGGTCGGGAAACACAGATACGCAGTATTTT
CASSSGSGNTDTQYF
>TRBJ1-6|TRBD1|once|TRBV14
TGTGCCAGCAGCCAAGACCAGGGGGGTGATTCACCCCTCCACTTT
CASSQDQGGDSPLHF
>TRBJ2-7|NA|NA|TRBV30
TGTGCCTGGAGTGCGTCCTACGAGCAGTACTTC
CAWSASYEQYF
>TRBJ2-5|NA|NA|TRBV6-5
TGTGCCAGCAGCCTCTCCAGGAGGGGGGGAGAGACCCAGTACTTC
CASSLSRRGGETQYF
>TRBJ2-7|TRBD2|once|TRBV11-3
TGTGCCAGCAGCCGCGGGGGGGCCTACGAGCAGTACTTC
CASSRGGAYEQYF
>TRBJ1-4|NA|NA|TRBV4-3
TGCGCCAGCAGCCACCTAGCAGATACTAATGAAAAACTGTTTTTT
CASSHLADTNEKLFF
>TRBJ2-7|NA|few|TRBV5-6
TGTGCCAGCACCCGGGGGAATTCCTACGAGCAGTACTTC
CASTRGNSYEQYF
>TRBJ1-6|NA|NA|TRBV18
TGTGCCAGCTCACCAGAACAGGGATTTTCACCCCTCCACTTT
CASSPEQGFSPLHF
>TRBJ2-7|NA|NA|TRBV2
TGTGCCAGCACCCCCGCCAGGGGTCGCTCCTACGAGCAGTACTTC
CASTPARGRSYEQYF
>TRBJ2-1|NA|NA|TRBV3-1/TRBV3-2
TGTGCCAGCAGCCCCGACGGGGCGGGGAGGAGCAATGAGCAGTTCTTC
CASSPDGAGRSNEQFF
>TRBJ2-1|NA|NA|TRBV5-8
TGTGCCAGCAGTCCGATGGCCCTCTACAATGAGCAGTTCTTC
CASSPMALYNEQFF